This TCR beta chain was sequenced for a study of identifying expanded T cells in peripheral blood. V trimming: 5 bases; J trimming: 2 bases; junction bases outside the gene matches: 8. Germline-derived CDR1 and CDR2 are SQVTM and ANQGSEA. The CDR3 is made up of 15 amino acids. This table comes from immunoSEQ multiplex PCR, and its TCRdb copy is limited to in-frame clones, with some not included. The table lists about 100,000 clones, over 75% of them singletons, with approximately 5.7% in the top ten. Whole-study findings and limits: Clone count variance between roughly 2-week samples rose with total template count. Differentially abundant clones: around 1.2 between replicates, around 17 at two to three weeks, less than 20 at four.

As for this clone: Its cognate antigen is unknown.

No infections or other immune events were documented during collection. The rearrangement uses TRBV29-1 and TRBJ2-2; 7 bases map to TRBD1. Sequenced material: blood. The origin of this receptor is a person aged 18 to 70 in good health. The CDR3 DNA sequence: TGCAGCGTTTACGCCGGGACAGCTAACACCGGGGAGCTGTTTTTT. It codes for CSVYAGTANTGELFF.